The 20 T cell receptor beta chains below all came from one sample that was sequenced in a study of CD4+ T cells in melanoma (dated by TCRdb to the early 2020s). Library construction relied on the immunoSEQ multiplex PCR assay. TCRdb limited this immuneACCESS table to in-frame rearrangements with V and J called. A share of clones is missing; checked studies link under half to unresolved V genes, and the rest is unexplained. The sample has under 20,000 clones on record, about four fifths of them singletons. The ten largest account for approximately 5.4% of the sample. Sequencing input: cells from a culture (not recorded whether cultured in vitro). These TCRs come from a human donor with melanoma.

The V and J genes are TRBV4-1 and TRBJ1-2; D is undetermined. This CDR3 has 12 residues. Germline CDR1 reads MGHRA; CDR2 reads YSYEKL. V was trimmed by 0 bases and J by 10 bases, leaving 9 bases between them. CDR3 loop: CASSQDAQIYTF. The CDR3 DNA reads TGCGCCAGCAGCCAAGACGCACAGATCTACACCTTC.

Only a few counts were recorded for this clone. The gene calls are TRBV10-2 and TRBJ1-1; D is unresolved. CDR1 and CDR2 from the germline V gene are WSHSY and SAAADI. V lost 3 bases, J lost 1 base, and 9 bases lay in between. CDR3 size: 14 residues. CDR3 DNA: TGCGCCAGCAGTGACCCCAGCTCGAACACTGAAGCTTTCTTT. As protein: CASSDPSSNTEAFF.

The V gene is TRBV10-3, the J gene TRBJ2-1, with a possible D match to TRBD1 (7 bases). The germline V and J ends were trimmed by 0 bases and 5 bases, with 14 bases remaining between them. This CDR3 is built from 16 residues. Germline V gene sequence: CDR1 ENHRY, CDR2 SYGVKD. DNA of the CDR3: TGTGCCATCAGTGAGTCAGTGCGGGACAGCCACAATGAGCAGTTCTTC. Translating it yields CAISESVRDSHNEQFF.

The chain has TRBV18 and TRBJ1-3, with 8 bases fitting TRBD1. V was clipped by 3 bases and J by 2 bases; unmatched bases: 6. The length of the CDR3 is 16 residues. Germline loops: CDR1 KGHSH, CDR2 LQKENI. The CDR3 here is CASSPQTGATGNTIYF. Written as DNA, the CDR3 is TGTGCCAGCTCACCTCAGACAGGGGCGACTGGAAACACCATATATTTT.

This clone has a handful of counts. The chain recombines TRBV5-1 with TRBJ1-2, with TRBD1 matching over 7 bases. Germline CDR1 and CDR2: SGHRS and YFSETQ. J gave up 7 bases and V 6 bases, and 6 bases lay outside the gene matches. This CDR3 has 12 amino acids. CDR3 DNA sequence: TGCGCCAGCACCGAGGGACAGTCTGGCTACACCTTC. Protein sequence: CASTEGQSGYTF.

V gene TRBV6-5 combines with J gene TRBJ2-7; the D is unclear. The CDR3 sequence is 15 residues long. V was trimmed by 0 bases and J by 2 bases, leaving 11 bases between them. Germline CDR1 and CDR2: MNHEY and SVGAGI. The CDR3, as DNA: TGTGCCAGCAGTTACTCCCGGTGGACGACCTACGAGCAGTACTTC. Its translation is CASSYSRWTTYEQYF.

J is TRBJ2-5 and V is TRBV7-8; D is perhaps TRBD2 (5 bases). V lost 5 bases to trimming and J lost 0 bases, with 13 bases between them. Germline V CDR1 and CDR2: SGHVS, FQNEAQ. The CDR3 is made up of 15 amino acids. CDR3 coding DNA: TGTGCCAGCAGCCCCGGGGTACTCTACCAAGAGACCCAGTACTTC. Amino acids: CASSPGVLYQETQYF.

CDR3 in DNA: TGCGCCAGCAGCTTGGTACGGCAGGGGGCCACTGAAGCTTTCTTT. As protein: CASSLVRQGATEAFF. The rearrangement uses TRBV5-1 and TRBJ1-1, with 8 bases matching TRBD1. This CDR3 region has 15 residues. Losses at the gene ends were 0 bases for V and 4 bases for J; bases not matched to a gene: 5. The V gene's germline CDR1 is SGHRS and CDR2 YFSETQ. The whole variable domain, remainder taken from reference TRBV5-1 and TRBJ1-1, is KAGVTQTPRYLIKTRGQQVTLSCSPISGHRSVSWYQQTPGQGLQFLFEYFSETQRNKGNFPGRFSGRQFSNSRSEMNVSTLELGDSALYLCASSLVRQGATEAFFGQGTRLTVV.

This chain links TRBV27 with TRBJ1-6; no reliable D call. There are 14 residues in the CDR3. Germline-derived CDR1 and CDR2 are MNHEY and SMNVEV (reference sequence). V dropped 4 bases and J dropped 4 bases, with 8 bases sitting between them. The CDR3 bases are TGTGCCAGCAGTTCTGAGGGTTATAATTCACCCCTCCACTTT. This encodes CASSSEGYNSPLHF.

This clone was detected only a few times. The rearrangement links TRBV5-1 to TRBJ2-3; tentative D call: TRBD2 (5 bases). This CDR3 region has 16 residues. V lost 4 bases, J lost 0 bases, and 15 bases lay in between. The germline gives CDR1 SGHRS, CDR2 YFSETQ. The CDR3 region is CASSRRAVDSTDTQYF. The CDR3 coding sequence is TGCGCCAGCAGCCGGCGAGCGGTGGACAGCACAGATACGCAGTATTTT.

Worth noting for this clone: One end of the junction is discordant with germline, which a read error may explain. The chain is built from TRBV19 and TRBJ2-3, with a weak D call TRBD2 (5 bases). Germline CDR1 is LNHDA and CDR2 is SQIVND (reference sequence). This CDR3 contains 13 residues. CDR3 in amino acids: CASKLSSRDTQYF. In DNA form, the CDR3 reads TGTGCCAGTAAGCTGTCTAGCAGAGATACGCAGTATTTT.

The chain uses TRBV6-5 and TRBJ1-5; perhaps TRBD1 as D (5 bases). Germline CDR1 and CDR2: MNHEY and SVGAGI. V was shortened by 0 bases and J by 4 bases, with 10 bases between the two germline ends. CDR3 size: 15 residues. As DNA, the CDR3 is TGTGCCAGCAGTTACTCCAGGGTAGCGAATCAGCCCCAGCATTTT. This translates into CASSYSRVANQPQHF.

This rearrangement joins TRBV7-8 to TRBJ1-5; 8 bases line up with TRBD1. The V gene end was trimmed by 6 bases and the J gene end by 8 bases; junction bases not matched to a gene: 12. CDR1 SGHVS and CDR2 FQNEAQ come from the germline V gene. The CDR3 consists of 15 residues. CDR3 loop: CASSHRGGEREPQHF. In nucleotides, the CDR3 is TGTGCCAGCAGTCACAGGGGGGGGGAGAGGGAGCCCCAGCATTTT.

V gene TRBV7-9 combines with J gene TRBJ1-1, with TRBD1 as a possible D gene (6 bases). This CDR3 has 13 residues. Trimming removed 5 bases from V and 5 bases from J, with 12 bases in between. Germline assignment: CDR1 SEHNR and CDR2 FQNEAQ (reference sequence). In DNA form, the CDR3 reads TGTGCCAGCAGCCCTCACAGGGAAACTGAAGCTTTCTTT. Its protein is CASSPHRETEAFF. Filled out from reference TRBV7-9 and TRBJ1-1, the complete variable domain reads DTGVSQNPRHKITKRGQNVTFRCDPISEHNRLYWYRQTLGQGPEFLTYFQNEAQLEKSRLLSDRFSAERPKGSFSTLEIQRTEQGDSAMYLCASSPHRETEAFFGQGTRLTVV.

The chain uses TRBV5-1 and TRBJ2-5, with 7 bases matching TRBD2. This CDR3 spans 15 amino acids. Germline lookup yields CDR1 SGHRS and CDR2 YFSETQ. The ends lost 1 base at V and 0 bases at J; junction bases unmatched: 3. The CDR3 nucleotides are TGCGCCAGCAGCTTGTGGGGGGGTAACCAAGAGACCCAGTACTTC. It yields the protein CASSLWGGNQETQYF.

CDR3: CASSSWSSRGTDTQYF. CDR3 nucleotide sequence: TGTGCCAGCAGCTCCTGGTCTAGCCGGGGGACAGATACGCAGTATTTT. The genes are TRBV5-5 and TRBJ2-3, with a tentative D call TRBD2 (6 bases). Germline CDR1 and CDR2: SGHKS and YYEKEE (reference sequence). CDR3 size: 16 residues. The V end was cut by 3 bases, the J end by 3 bases, with 17 bases between.

The CDR3 here is CASSLLRGQETQYF. The CDR3 bases are TGCGCCAGCAGCTTGTTGCGGGGACAAGAGACCCAGTACTTC. The chain employs TRBV5-1 and TRBJ2-5; possibly TRBD2 for D (6 bases). Germline-derived CDR1 and CDR2 are SGHRS and YFSETQ. Trimming took off 1 base at V and 2 bases at J, with 9 bases between the two ends. The CDR3 runs 14 residues. Filled out from reference TRBV5-1 and TRBJ2-5, the complete variable domain reads KAGVTQTPRYLIKTRGQQVTLSCSPISGHRSVSWYQQTPGQGLQFLFEYFSETQRNKGNFPGRFSGRQFSNSRSEMNVSTLELGDSALYLCASSLLRGQETQYFGPGTRLLVL.

A single count supports this clone. The rearrangement joins TRBV2 to TRBJ2-5; D uncertain. The J call may be faulty, since TRBJ2-7 better matches the DNA end. The CDR3 length is 13 residues. Germline CDR1 SNHLY, CDR2 FYNNEI. The CDR3 DNA reads TGTGCCAGCAGTGATGCGCTAAACTACGAGCAGTACTTC. Amino acids: CASSDALNYEQYF.

CDR3 region: CASRSQLLNYGYTF. CDR3 sequence (DNA): TGTGCCAGCAGGAGCCAGCTATTGAACTATGGCTACACCTTC. The rearrangement joins TRBV6-1 to TRBJ1-2, with D uncertain. V shed 6 bases and J shed 2 bases, with 13 bases lying between them. The CDR3 spans 14 residues. CDR1 and CDR2 from the germline V gene are MNHNS and SASEGT.

The chain employs TRBV18 and TRBJ2-2; D is undetermined. Germline CDR1 is KGHSH and CDR2 is LQKENI. The V and J ends lost 0 bases and 3 bases respectively, with 8 bases between them. There are 15 residues in the CDR3. DNA of the CDR3: TGTGCCAGCTCACCACCCAACAGCGACACCGGGGAGCTGTTTTTT. Its translation: CASSPPNSDTGELFF.